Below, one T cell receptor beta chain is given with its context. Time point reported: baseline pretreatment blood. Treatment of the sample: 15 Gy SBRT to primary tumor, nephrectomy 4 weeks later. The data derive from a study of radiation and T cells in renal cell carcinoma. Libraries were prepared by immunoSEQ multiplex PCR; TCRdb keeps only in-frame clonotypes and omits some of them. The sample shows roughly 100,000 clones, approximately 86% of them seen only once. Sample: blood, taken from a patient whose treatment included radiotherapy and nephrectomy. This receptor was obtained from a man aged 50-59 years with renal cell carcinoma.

The CDR3 region has the DNA TGTGCCTGGAGTCGACTTGGGCGCGGAGCTACAGATACGCAGTATTTT. Protein product: CAWSRLGRGATDTQYF. The chain employs TRBV30 and TRBJ2-3; D is undetermined. The V gene lost 2 bases and the J gene lost 3 bases, with 18 bases spanning the gap. This CDR3 is built from 16 residues. CDR1 and CDR2 (germline): GTSNPN, SVGIG (reference sequence).